One sample yielded the 19 T cell receptor beta chains listed below, sequenced in a study of blood T cell repertoires in COVID-19. Produced via immunoSEQ multiplex PCR; TCRdb's table is partial and in-frame only. The sample contains tens of thousands of clones, around 80% of which appear only once. Sequencing was performed on peripheral blood. The receptor set was obtained from a human donor in a cohort sampled during active COVID-19.

The J gene is TRBJ2-5, the V gene TRBV10-3; TRBD2 matches at 7 bases. Per the germline V gene, CDR1 is ENHRY and CDR2 is SYGVKD. The ends lost 4 bases at V and 5 bases at J; junction bases unmatched: 10. This CDR3 spans 15 amino acids. CDR3 sequence (DNA): TGTGCCATCAGTGCACGACTAGCCGGGGCCGAGACCCAGTACTTC. It codes for CAISARLAGAETQYF.

J is TRBJ2-1 and V is TRBV11-2; 7 bases are shared with TRBD2. CDR1 SGHAT and CDR2 FQNNGV come from the germline V gene. This CDR3 has 15 amino acids. The junction had 7 bases not matched to a gene; V was cut back by 5 bases and J by 3 bases. The CDR3 bases are TGTGCCAGCAGCCAAAGTCTAGCGGTCTACAATGAGCAGTTCTTC. Its translation: CASSQSLAVYNEQFF.

V gene TRBV10-3 combines with J gene TRBJ2-1, with no clear D. This CDR3 comprises 15 residues. The ends were cut back, 6 bases at V and 7 bases at J, with 19 bases in the middle. From germline, CDR1 is ENHRY and CDR2 SYGVKD. CDR3 nucleotides: TGTGCCATCAGGGTTCGGCCTGATACAGTTAATGAGCAGTTCTTC. Residues: CAIRVRPDTVNEQFF.

This clone was seen a handful of times. The CDR3 sequence: CASSLVLEGTGNTIYF. The CDR3 DNA follows: TGTGCCAGCAGCTTAGTTTTGGAGGGAACGGGAAACACCATATATTTT. V and J are TRBV7-9 and TRBJ1-3; D is uncertain. Trimming removed 1 base from V and 4 bases from J, with 14 bases in between. CDR3 length equals 16 residues. In germline, CDR1 is SEHNR, CDR2 FQNEAQ (reference sequence).

The gene calls are TRBV5-4 and TRBJ1-3; D remains ambiguous. V shed 1 base and J shed 6 bases, with 8 bases lying between them. CDR1 is SGHNT and CDR2 is YYREEE in the germline V gene (reference sequence). The CDR3 is 13 amino acids. CDR3 sequence reads: CASSLISENTIYF. CDR3 sequence (DNA): TGTGCCAGCAGCTTGATATCAGAAAACACCATATATTTT.

This chain uses TRBV18 with TRBJ2-5; 7 bases fit TRBD2. The CDR3 extends over 12 amino acids. With V trimmed by 5 bases and J by 7 bases, 4 bases remained unmatched. Germline V CDR1 and CDR2: KGHSH, LQKENI. CDR3 in amino acids: CASSAERGTQYF. The CDR3 DNA is TGTGCCAGCTCAGCCGAGCGGGGGACCCAGTACTTC.

V is TRBV19 and J is TRBJ1-2; tentative D call: TRBD1 (6 bases). The germline CDR1 and CDR2 sequences are LNHDA and SQIVND (reference sequence). The ends were cut back, 5 bases at V and 2 bases at J, with 12 bases in the middle. The CDR3 extends over 14 amino acids. CDR3 amino acids: CASSPGQSNYGYTF. CDR3 DNA sequence: TGTGCCAGTAGTCCCGGACAGTCGAACTATGGCTACACCTTC.

This clone occurred a few times. The DNA of the CDR3 is TGTGCCAGCTCACCTCCCAGTTTGCACGAGCAGTACTTC. It codes for CASSPPSLHEQYF. This sequence joins TRBV18 and TRBJ2-7, with D unclear. The CDR3 sequence is 13 residues long. The V end was cut by 3 bases, the J end by 5 bases, with 11 bases between. Germline V gene lookup returns CDR1 KGHSH and CDR2 LQKENI.

This sequence joins TRBV18 and TRBJ1-1, with 7 bases that match TRBD1. V was pared by 2 bases and J by 0 bases, with 12 bases of the junction left unmatched. The CDR3 is 18 residues long. Germline assignment: CDR1 KGHSH and CDR2 LQKENI. CDR3: CASSPRLAGGDMNTEAFF. As DNA, the CDR3 is TGTGCCAGCTCACCAAGGCTGGCAGGGGGTGATATGAACACTGAAGCTTTCTTT.

The rearrangement links TRBV9 to TRBJ1-3; TRBD1 agrees at 7 bases. Germline V gene lookup returns CDR1 SGDLS and CDR2 YYNGEE. This CDR3 comprises 16 residues. V lost 1 base and J lost 0; bases outside the gene matches: 4. For the CDR3, the DNA is TGTGCCAGCAGCGTAACGGGACAGAGCTCTGGAAACACCATATATTTT. Encoded protein: CASSVTGQSSGNTIYF.

V is TRBV9 and J is TRBJ2-1; 11 nucleotides agree with TRBD2. Per the germline V gene, CDR1 is SGDLS and CDR2 is YYNGEE. Trimming at V came to 4 bases and at J to 15 bases, leaving 6 bases not matched to a gene. This CDR3 has 12 amino acids. The CDR3 coding sequence is TGTGCCAGCAGCTCGCGGACTAGCGGGCGGTTCTTC. Protein sequence: CASSSRTSGRFF.

The chain has TRBV28 and TRBJ1-4; the D gene is possibly TRBD1 (5 bases). Looked up from germline, CDR1 is MDHEN and CDR2 is SYDVKM. The CDR3 contains 13 residues. The ends were cut back, 2 bases at V and 8 bases at J, with 9 bases in the middle. This CDR3 reads CASSLLHREKLFF. As DNA, the CDR3 is TGTGCCAGCAGTTTACTCCACAGGGAAAAACTGTTTTTT.

The chain employs TRBV19 and TRBJ2-6; 9 nucleotides agree with TRBD1. This CDR3 region has 15 residues. The germline V gene has CDR1 LNHDA and CDR2 SQIVND (reference sequence). V was pared by 8 bases and J by 12 bases, with 14 bases of the junction left unmatched. The CDR3 reads CASGDTGTGSSVLTF. The CDR3 DNA reads as TGTGCCAGTGGAGACACCGGGACAGGGAGTTCCGTCCTGACTTTC.

V gene TRBV11-2 combines with J gene TRBJ1-3; no definite D call. Germline V gives CDR1 SGHAT, CDR2 FQNNGV. V dropped 2 bases and J dropped 4 bases, with 3 bases sitting between them. CDR3 length: 12 residues. In DNA form, the CDR3 reads TGTGCCAGCAGCTTACCGGGAAACACCATATATTTT. The encoded protein is CASSLPGNTIYF.

There are a few counts of this clone. J is TRBJ1-5 and V is TRBV19; D gene unclear. Per germline, CDR1 LNHDA and CDR2 SQIVND (reference sequence). The CDR3 totals 15 residues. V lost 6 bases and J lost 0, with 12 bases in between. The CDR3 DNA reads TGTGCCAGTAGGGCGAGGAGAAATAGCAATCAGCCCCAGCATTTT. The encoded protein is CASRARRNSNQPQHF.

This chain connects TRBV7-7 to TRBJ2-5, with D tentatively TRBD2 (6 bases). Germline assignment: CDR1 SSHAT and CDR2 FNYEAQ (reference sequence). Trimming took 0 bases from V and 4 from J, leaving 27 bases between them. The length of the CDR3 is 20 residues. CDR3 residues: CASSLAGTDHGGEFGETQYF. DNA of the CDR3: TGTGCCAGCAGCTTAGCTGGGACCGACCATGGCGGGGAGTTTGGAGAGACCCAGTACTTC.

This clone has a single count. J is TRBJ1-2 and V is TRBV25-1; tentatively, D is TRBD1 (6 bases). The CDR3 loop spans 13 amino acids. V was cut by 1 base and J by 8 bases, with 11 bases left in between. Germline-derived CDR1 and CDR2 are MGHDK and SYGVNS. DNA for the CDR3: TGTGCCAGCAGTGAATTAGGACAGCGAGGCTACACCTTC. Its protein is CASSELGQRGYTF.

The V gene is TRBV11-2, the J gene TRBJ2-7; maybe TRBD2 (6 bases). CDR1 is SGHAT, CDR2 FQNNGV, per germline. The CDR3 has 15 residues. V shed 1 base and J shed 5 bases, with 15 bases lying between them. The DNA of the CDR3 is TGTGCCAGCAGCTTAGCCGGACTACCGGGGCACGAGCAGTACTTC. This codes for CASSLAGLPGHEQYF.

This chain uses TRBV3-1 (or the pseudogene TRBV3-2) with TRBJ2-5; a weak D match, TRBD1 (6 bases). The germline CDR1 and CDR2 sequences are LGHDT and YNNKEL (reference sequence). V shed 4 bases and J shed 6 bases, with 15 bases lying between them. The CDR3 runs 14 residues. CDR3 sequence: CASSRGHQKQTQYF. DNA for the CDR3: TGTGCCAGCAGCCGGGGACACCAGAAGCAGACCCAGTACTTC.